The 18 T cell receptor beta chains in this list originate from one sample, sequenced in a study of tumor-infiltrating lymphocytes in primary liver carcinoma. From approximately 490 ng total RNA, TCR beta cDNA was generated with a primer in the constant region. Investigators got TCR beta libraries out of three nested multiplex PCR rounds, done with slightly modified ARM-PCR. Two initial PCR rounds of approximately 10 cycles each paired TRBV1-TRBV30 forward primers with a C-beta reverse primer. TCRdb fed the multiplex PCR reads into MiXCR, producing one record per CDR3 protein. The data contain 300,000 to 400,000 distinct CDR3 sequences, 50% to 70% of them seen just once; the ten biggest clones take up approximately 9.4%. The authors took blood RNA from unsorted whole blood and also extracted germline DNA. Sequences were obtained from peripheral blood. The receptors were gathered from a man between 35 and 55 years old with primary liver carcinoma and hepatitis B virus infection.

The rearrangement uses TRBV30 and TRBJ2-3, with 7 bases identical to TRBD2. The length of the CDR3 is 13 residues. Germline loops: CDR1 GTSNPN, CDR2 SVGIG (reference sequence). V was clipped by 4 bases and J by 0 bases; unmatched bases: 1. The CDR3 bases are TGTGCCTGGATAGCGGGTAGCACAGATACGCAGTATTTT. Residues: CAWIAGSTDTQYF.

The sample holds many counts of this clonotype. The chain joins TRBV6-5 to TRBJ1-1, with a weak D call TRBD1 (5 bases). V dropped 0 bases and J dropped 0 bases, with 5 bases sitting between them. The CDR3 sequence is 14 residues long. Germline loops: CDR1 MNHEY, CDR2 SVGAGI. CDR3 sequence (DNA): TGTGCCAGCAGTTACTCAGGGGTGAACACTGAAGCTTTCTTT. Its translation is CASSYSGVNTEAFF.

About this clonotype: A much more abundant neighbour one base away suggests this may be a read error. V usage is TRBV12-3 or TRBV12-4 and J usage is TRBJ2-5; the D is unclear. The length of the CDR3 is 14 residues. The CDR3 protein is CVSSLMTVQETQYF. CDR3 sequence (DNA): TGTGTCAGCAGTTTAATGACTGTCCAAGAGACCCAGTACTTC.

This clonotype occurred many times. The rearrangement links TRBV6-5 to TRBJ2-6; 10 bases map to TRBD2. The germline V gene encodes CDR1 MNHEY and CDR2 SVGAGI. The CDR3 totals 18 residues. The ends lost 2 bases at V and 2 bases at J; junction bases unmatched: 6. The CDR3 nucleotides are TGTGCCAGCAGTTACAATCCTAGCGGGAGTACTGGGGCCAACGTCCTGACTTTC. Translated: CASSYNPSGSTGANVLTF.

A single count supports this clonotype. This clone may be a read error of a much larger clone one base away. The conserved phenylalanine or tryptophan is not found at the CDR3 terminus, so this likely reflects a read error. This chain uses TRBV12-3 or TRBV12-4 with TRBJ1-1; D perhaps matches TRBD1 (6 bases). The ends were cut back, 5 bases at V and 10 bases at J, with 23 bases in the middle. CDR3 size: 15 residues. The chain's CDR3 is CASSPRARGGPGAFS. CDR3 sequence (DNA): TGTGCCAGCAGTCCCCGAGCTCGGGGGGGGCCAGGAGCTTTCTCT.

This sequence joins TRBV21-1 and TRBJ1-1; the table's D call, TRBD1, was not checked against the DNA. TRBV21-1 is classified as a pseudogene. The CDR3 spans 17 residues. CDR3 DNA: TGTGCCAGTAGCCCCAGGACAATAAAAAGTATGAACATTGAAGCTTTCTTT. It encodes CASSPRTIKSMNIEAFF.

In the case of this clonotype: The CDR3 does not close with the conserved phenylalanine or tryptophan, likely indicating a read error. CDR3 in amino acids: CASSEGSWHADTQYL. The CDR3 DNA reads TGTGCCAGCAGTGAAGGTAGCTGGCACGCAGATACACAGTATCTT. This chain uses TRBV6-1 with TRBJ2-3; D gene ambiguous. Germline CDR1 and CDR2: MNHNS and SASEGT. The CDR3 loop spans 15 amino acids.

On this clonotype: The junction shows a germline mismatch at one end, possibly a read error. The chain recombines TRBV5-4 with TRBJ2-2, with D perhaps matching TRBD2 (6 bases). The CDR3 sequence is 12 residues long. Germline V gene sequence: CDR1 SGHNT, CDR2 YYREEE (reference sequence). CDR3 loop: CASSQTSGGLFF. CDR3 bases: TGTGCCAGCAGCCAGACATCCGGGGGGCTGTTTTTT. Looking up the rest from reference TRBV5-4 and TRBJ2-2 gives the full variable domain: ETGVTQSPTHLIKTRGQQVTLRCSSQSGHNTVSWYQQALGQGPQFIFQYYREEENGRGNFPPRFSGLQFPNYSSELNVNALELDDSALYLCASSQTSGGLFFGEGSRLTVL.

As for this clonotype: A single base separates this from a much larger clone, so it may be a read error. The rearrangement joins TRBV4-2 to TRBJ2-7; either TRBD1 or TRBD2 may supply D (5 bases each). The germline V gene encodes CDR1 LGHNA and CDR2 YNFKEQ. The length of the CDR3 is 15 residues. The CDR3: CAISQDSGTSYEQYF. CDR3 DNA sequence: TGTGCCATCAGCCAAGATTCAGGGACCTCCTACGAGCAGTACTTC.

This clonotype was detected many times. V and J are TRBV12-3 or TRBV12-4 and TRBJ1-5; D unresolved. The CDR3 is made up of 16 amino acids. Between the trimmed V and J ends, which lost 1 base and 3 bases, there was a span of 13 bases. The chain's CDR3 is CASSLVSPTSNQPQHF. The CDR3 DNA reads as TGTGCCAGCAGTTTAGTTAGTCCGACTTCCAATCAGCCCCAGCATTTT.

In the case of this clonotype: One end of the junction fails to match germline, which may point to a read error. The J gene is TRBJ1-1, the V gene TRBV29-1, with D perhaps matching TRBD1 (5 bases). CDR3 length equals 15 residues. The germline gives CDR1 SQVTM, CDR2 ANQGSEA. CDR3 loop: CSVAPVWGMNTEAVF. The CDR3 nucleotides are TGCAGCGTTGCCCCAGTGTGGGGGATGAACACTGAAGCTGTCTTT.

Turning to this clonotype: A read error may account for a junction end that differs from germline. CDR3 sequence: CAGSSGSPYEQYF. In DNA, the CDR3 is TGTGCCGGCAGTTCGGGGTCCCCCTATGAGCAGTACTTC. The chain carries TRBV28 and TRBJ2-7, with D possibly matching TRBD2 (5 bases). This CDR3 comprises 13 residues. CDR1 and CDR2 (germline): MDHEN, SYDVKM.

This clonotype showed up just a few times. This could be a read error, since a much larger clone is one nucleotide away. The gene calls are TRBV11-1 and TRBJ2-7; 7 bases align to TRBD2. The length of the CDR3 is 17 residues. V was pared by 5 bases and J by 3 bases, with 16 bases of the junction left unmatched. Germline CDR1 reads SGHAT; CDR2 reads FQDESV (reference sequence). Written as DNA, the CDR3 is TGTGCCAGCAGCAACCCAGACCGGGACGGGGGGTTCTACGAGCAGTACTTC. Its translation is CASSNPDRDGGFYEQYF. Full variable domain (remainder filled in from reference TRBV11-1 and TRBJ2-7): EAEVAQSPRYKITEKSQAVAFWCDPISGHATLYWYRQILGQGPELLVQFQDESVVDDSQLPKDRFSAERLKGVDSTLKIQPAELGDSAMYLCASSNPDRDGGFYEQYFGPGTRLTVT.

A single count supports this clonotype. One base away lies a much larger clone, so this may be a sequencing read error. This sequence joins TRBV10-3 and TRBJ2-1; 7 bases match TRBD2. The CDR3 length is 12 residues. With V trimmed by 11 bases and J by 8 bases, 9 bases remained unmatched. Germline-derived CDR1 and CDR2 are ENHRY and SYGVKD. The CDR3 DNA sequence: TGTGCCGCTAACGGGAGGTCCGATGAGCAGTTCTTC. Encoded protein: CAANGRSDEQFF.

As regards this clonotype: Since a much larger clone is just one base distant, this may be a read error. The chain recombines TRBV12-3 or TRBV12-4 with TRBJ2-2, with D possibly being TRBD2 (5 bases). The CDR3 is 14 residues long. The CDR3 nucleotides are TGTGCCAGCAGTTTATACGGTGCCAACGGGGAGCTGTTATTT. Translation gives CASSLYGANGELLF.

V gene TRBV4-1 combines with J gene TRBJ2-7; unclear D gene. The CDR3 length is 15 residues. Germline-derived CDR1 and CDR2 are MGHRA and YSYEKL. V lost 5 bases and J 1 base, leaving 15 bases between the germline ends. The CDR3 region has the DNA TGCGCCAGCAGCATGCCGCTAGTGGAATCCTACGAGCAGTACTTC. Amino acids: CASSMPLVESYEQYF.

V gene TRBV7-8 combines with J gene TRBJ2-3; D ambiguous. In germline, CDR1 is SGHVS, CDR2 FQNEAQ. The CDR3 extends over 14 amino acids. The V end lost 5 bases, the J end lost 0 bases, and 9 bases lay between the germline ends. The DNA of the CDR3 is TGTGCCAGCAGCGTAGGCACTAGCACAGATACGCAGTATTTT. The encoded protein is CASSVGTSTDTQYF.

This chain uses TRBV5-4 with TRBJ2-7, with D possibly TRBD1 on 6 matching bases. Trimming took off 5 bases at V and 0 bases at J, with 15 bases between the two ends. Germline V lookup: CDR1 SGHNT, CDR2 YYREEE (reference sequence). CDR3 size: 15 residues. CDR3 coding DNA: TGTGCCAGCAGTTTCCAGGGGTTCAGCTCCTACGAGCAGTACTTC. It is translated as CASSFQGFSSYEQYF.